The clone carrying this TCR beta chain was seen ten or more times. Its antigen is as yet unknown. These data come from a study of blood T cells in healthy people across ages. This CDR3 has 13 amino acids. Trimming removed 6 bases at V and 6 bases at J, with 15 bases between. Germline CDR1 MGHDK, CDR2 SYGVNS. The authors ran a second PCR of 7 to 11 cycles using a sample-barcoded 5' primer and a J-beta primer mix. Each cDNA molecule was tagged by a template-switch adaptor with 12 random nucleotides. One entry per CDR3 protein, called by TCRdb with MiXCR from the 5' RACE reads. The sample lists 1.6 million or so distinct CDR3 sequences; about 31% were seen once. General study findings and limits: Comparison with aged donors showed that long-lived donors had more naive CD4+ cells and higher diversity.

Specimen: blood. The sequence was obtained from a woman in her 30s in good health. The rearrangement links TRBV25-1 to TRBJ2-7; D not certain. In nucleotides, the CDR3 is TGTGCCAGCAGAGGAACCCCCCCTCGCGAGCAGTACTTC. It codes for CASRGTPPREQYF.